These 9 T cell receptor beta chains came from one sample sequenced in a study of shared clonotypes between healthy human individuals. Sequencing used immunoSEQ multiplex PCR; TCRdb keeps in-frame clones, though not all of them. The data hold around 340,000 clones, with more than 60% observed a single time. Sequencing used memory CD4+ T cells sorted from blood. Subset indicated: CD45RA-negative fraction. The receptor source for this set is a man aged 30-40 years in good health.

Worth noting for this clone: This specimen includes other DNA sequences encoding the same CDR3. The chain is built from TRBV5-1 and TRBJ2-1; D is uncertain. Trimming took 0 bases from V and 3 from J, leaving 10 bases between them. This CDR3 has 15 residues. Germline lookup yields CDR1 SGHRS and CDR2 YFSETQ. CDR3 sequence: CASSLDSANYNEQFF. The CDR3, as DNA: TGCGCCAGCAGCTTGGACAGTGCTAACTACAATGAGCAGTTCTTC.

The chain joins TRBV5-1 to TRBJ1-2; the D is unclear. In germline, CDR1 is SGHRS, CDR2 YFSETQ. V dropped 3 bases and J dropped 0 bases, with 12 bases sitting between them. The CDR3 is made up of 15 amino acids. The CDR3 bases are TGCGCCAGCAGCTCCGGGTCGAAAGCTAACTATGGCTACACCTTC. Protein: CASSSGSKANYGYTF.

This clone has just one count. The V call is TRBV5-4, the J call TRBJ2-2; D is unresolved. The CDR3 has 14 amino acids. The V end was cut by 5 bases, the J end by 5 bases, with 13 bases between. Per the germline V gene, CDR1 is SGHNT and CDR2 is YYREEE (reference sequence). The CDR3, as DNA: TGTGCCAGCAGACCTGACTCGATTACCGGGGAGCTGTTTTTT. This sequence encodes CASRPDSITGELFF.

CDR3 protein: CASSLSLPGRDGELFF. The DNA of the CDR3 is TGTGCCAGCAGCTTAAGTCTTCCAGGACGCGATGGCGAGCTGTTTTTT. The rearrangement links TRBV7-2 to TRBJ2-2; D is unclear. CDR1 and CDR2 (germline): SGHTA, FQGNSA. CDR3 length: 16 residues. The ends were cut back, 2 bases at V and 11 bases at J, with 21 bases in the middle.

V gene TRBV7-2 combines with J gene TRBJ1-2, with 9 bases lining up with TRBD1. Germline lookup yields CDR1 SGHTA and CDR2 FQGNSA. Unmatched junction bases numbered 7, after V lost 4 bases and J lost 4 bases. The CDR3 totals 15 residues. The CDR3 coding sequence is TGTGCCAGCAGCTCACAATCGGACAGGGGCTATGGCTACACCTTC. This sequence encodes CASSSQSDRGYGYTF.

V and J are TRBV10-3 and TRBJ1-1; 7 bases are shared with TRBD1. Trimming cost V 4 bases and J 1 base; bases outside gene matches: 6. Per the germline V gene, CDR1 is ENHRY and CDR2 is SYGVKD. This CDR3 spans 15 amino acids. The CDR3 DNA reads TGTGCCATCAGTGTCAGACAGGGATCGAACACTGAAGCTTTCTTT. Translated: CAISVRQGSNTEAFF.

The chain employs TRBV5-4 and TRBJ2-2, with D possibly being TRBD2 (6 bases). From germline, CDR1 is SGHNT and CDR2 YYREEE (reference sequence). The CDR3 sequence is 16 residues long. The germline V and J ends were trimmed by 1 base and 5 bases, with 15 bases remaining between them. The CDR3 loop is CASSLSETSPTGELFF. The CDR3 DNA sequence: TGTGCCAGCAGCTTGTCAGAGACTAGTCCAACCGGGGAGCTGTTTTTT.

The CDR3 reads CASSTWTGVMSGEAFF. The DNA of the CDR3 is TGTGCCAGTAGTACTTGGACAGGGGTCATGTCGGGGGAAGCTTTCTTT. The V and J genes are TRBV19 and TRBJ1-1, with 9 bases aligning to TRBD1. Per the germline V gene, CDR1 is LNHDA and CDR2 is SQIVND (reference sequence). The CDR3 has 16 amino acids. The V gene end was trimmed by 4 bases and the J gene end by 8 bases; junction bases not matched to a gene: 14.

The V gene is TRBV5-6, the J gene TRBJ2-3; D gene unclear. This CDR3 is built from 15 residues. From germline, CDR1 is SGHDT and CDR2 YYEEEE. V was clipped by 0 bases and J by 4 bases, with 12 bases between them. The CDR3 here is CASSLVKGLSDTQYF. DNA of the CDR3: TGTGCCAGCAGCTTGGTAAAAGGGCTTTCAGATACGCAGTATTTT.